The 22 T cell receptor beta chains given below trace back to one sample, sequenced in a study of shared clonotypes between healthy human individuals. Profiled with immunoSEQ multiplex PCR; TCRdb holds only in-frame clones, not every one. The repertoire holds 450,000 to 500,000 clones, with 81% as singletons. Sequencing was done on a sample of PBMCs. The receptor source for this set is a woman aged 40 to 50 in good health. Some clones in this sample may be carry-over from other donors' samples.

The V call is TRBV7-3, the J call TRBJ2-5; D call uncertain. Germline loops: CDR1 SGHTA, CDR2 FQGTGA. The V end was cut by 1 base, the J end by 3 bases, with 6 bases between. This CDR3 is 13 amino acids long. Written as DNA, the CDR3 is TGTGCCAGCAGCTTAAATGGGAAAGAGACCCAGTACTTC. It specifies CASSLNGKETQYF.

CDR3 DNA: TGTGCCAGCAGCTTAACGTCGGTCGGCTCCTACGAGCAGTACTTC. This translates into CASSLTSVGSYEQYF. J is TRBJ2-7 and V is TRBV7-3; D not resolved. V was cut by 0 bases and J by 0 bases, with 9 bases left in between. This CDR3 spans 15 amino acids. Germline values: CDR1 SGHTA, CDR2 FQGTGA.

A word on this clone: The sample contains more than one DNA sequence encoding this CDR3. The J gene is TRBJ2-5, the V gene TRBV7-2; 11 bases align to TRBD2. The CDR3 contains 16 residues. CDR1 is SGHTA and CDR2 is FQGNSA in the germline V gene. J was trimmed by 1 base and V by 1 base; bases with no gene match: 2. The CDR3 loop is CASSLGLAGSQETQYF. In DNA, the CDR3 is TGTGCCAGCAGCTTAGGACTAGCGGGGAGCCAAGAGACCCAGTACTTC.

This clone has only one observation. This chain connects TRBV5-1 to TRBJ1-5, with 7 nucleotides matching TRBD1. J was trimmed by 4 bases and V by 3 bases; bases with no gene match: 7. CDR1 is SGHRS and CDR2 is YFSETQ in the germline V gene. The CDR3 extends over 15 amino acids. Here the CDR3 DNA reads TGCGCCAGCAGCTCCCAGGGGGGAGCTAATCAGCCCCAGCATTTT. Translation: CASSSQGGANQPQHF.

Worth noting for this clone: A far larger clone is one base from this, pointing to a likely read error. The chain has TRBV6-5 and TRBJ2-7, with 8 bases that match TRBD1. V was pared by 5 bases and J by 6 bases, with 6 bases of the junction left unmatched. Per the germline V gene, CDR1 is MNHEY and CDR2 is SVGAGI. The CDR3 is 13 amino acids. CDR3 residues: CASSLGQGGEQYF. Written as DNA, the CDR3 is TGTGCCAGCAGTCTCGGACAGGGTGGCGAGCAGTACTTC.

The J gene is TRBJ1-5, the V gene TRBV30; 10 nucleotides match TRBD1. The CDR3 loop spans 14 amino acids. V lost 2 bases and J lost 6; bases outside the gene matches: 4. CDR1 and CDR2 (germline): GTSNPN, SVGIG (reference sequence). In DNA, the CDR3 is TGTGCCTGGAGTCGGACAGGGGGTCCTCAGCCCCAGCATTTT. As protein: CAWSRTGGPQPQHF. The full variable domain, with the rest looked up from reference TRBV30 and TRBJ1-5, is SQTIHQWPATLVQPVGSPLSLECTVEGTSNPNLYWYRQAAGRGLQLLFYSVGIGQISSEVPQNLSASRPQDRQFILSSKKLLLSDSGFYLCAWSRTGGPQPQHFGDGTRLSIL.

The rearrangement links TRBV2 to TRBJ2-5; D is unclear. V was clipped by 2 bases and J by 13 bases, with 14 bases between them. Germline values: CDR1 SNHLY, CDR2 FYNNEI. The CDR3 is 12 residues long. The CDR3 loop reads CASSEKSTVLYF. CDR3 coding DNA: TGTGCCAGCAGTGAAAAGTCCACGGTGCTGTACTTC.

The chain uses TRBV9 and TRBJ2-7, with D maybe TRBD2 (7 bases). Germline lookup yields CDR1 SGDLS and CDR2 YYNGEE. Deletions cut 4 bases from V and 2 bases from J, with 16 bases between. CDR3 length: 15 residues. CDR3 nucleotide sequence: TGTGCCAGCAGCCCGACTAGCAGGACAGCCTACGAGCAGTACTTC. This translates into CASSPTSRTAYEQYF. The variable domain in full, completed from reference TRBV9 and TRBJ2-7, reads DSGVTQTPKHLITATGQRVTLRCSPRSGDLSVYWYQQSLDQGLQFLIQYYNGEERAKGNILERFSAQQFPDLHSELNLSSLELGDSALYFCASSPTSRTAYEQYFGPGTRLTVT.

To note about this clone: This is likely an artifact of a read error, given a far larger clone one base away. The chain couples TRBV15 to TRBJ2-3, with 7 bases matching TRBD1. The germline V gene encodes CDR1 LNHNV and CDR2 YYDKDF (reference sequence). Losses at the gene ends were 5 bases for V and 6 bases for J; bases not matched to a gene: 11. This CDR3 is 15 amino acids long. The CDR3: CATSPNRGGLDTQYF. The CDR3 nucleotides read TGTGCCACCAGCCCCAACAGGGGCGGTCTGGATACGCAGTATTTT.

The CDR3 reads CASSPVAGVNYEQYF. DNA for the CDR3: TGTGCCAGTAGTCCAGTAGCGGGAGTTAACTACGAGCAGTACTTC. The rearrangement joins TRBV19 to TRBJ2-7, with 9 bases that match TRBD2. J gave up 3 bases and V 5 bases, and 8 bases lay outside the gene matches. The CDR3 sequence is 15 residues long. Germline values: CDR1 LNHDA, CDR2 SQIVND (reference sequence).

This clone was seen repeatedly, ten times or more. The chain uses TRBV19 and TRBJ2-7; the D is unclear. Trimming left V 10 bases short and J 1 base short, with 14 bases between. Germline V gene sequence: CDR1 LNHDA, CDR2 SQIVND (reference sequence). The CDR3 length is 13 residues. CDR3 in DNA: TGTGCCACAAAGGCTGGTAATTCCTACGAGCAGTACTTC. This codes for CATKAGNSYEQYF.

Details on this clone: At the DNA level, this CDR3 is encoded by other sequences in the same sample as well. V gene TRBV5-1 combines with J gene TRBJ2-3, with 12 bases lining up with TRBD2. Germline lookup yields CDR1 SGHRS and CDR2 YFSETQ. CDR3 size: 16 residues. Trimming cost V 0 bases and J 4 bases; bases outside gene matches: 3. CDR3 loop: CASSLVLAGGSDTQYF. CDR3 sequence (DNA): TGCGCCAGCAGCTTGGTTCTAGCGGGAGGGTCAGATACGCAGTATTTT.

To note about this clone: A far larger clone is a single base away, which makes a read error likely. This sequence joins TRBV4-3 and TRBJ2-7, with 9 bases matching TRBD1. The CDR3 totals 15 residues. The germline V gene encodes CDR1 LGHNA and CDR2 YSLEER. Trimming at V came to 4 bases and at J to 5 bases, leaving 9 bases not matched to a gene. Written as DNA, the CDR3 is TGCGCCAGCAGCCTGGGACAGGGCTTAGACCACGAGCAGTACTTC. Translation: CASSLGQGLDHEQYF.

The rearrangement links TRBV18 to TRBJ1-4, with 7 nucleotides matching TRBD1. Germline V lookup: CDR1 KGHSH, CDR2 LQKENI. The J segment lost 5 bases and the V segment lost 2 bases, leaving 2 bases of the junction unmatched. This CDR3 region has 14 residues. DNA for the CDR3: TGTGCCAGCTCACCAGACAGGGTGAATGAAAAACTGTTTTTT. It specifies CASSPDRVNEKLFF. The full variable domain, rest sourced from reference TRBV18 and TRBJ1-4, is NAGVMQNPRHLVRRRGQEARLRCSPMKGHSHVYWYRQLPEEGLKFMVYLQKENIIDESGMPKERFSAEFPKEGPSILRIQQVVRGDSAAYFCASSPDRVNEKLFFGSGTQLSVL.

This clone was detected a few times. CDR3 DNA: TGTGCCAGCAGCCGGGGCCGAAATGAAGCTTTCTTT. Translated, it gives CASSRGRNEAFF. The rearrangement joins TRBV11-2 to TRBJ1-1; a weak D match, TRBD1 (5 bases). This CDR3 has 12 residues. CDR1 SGHAT and CDR2 FQNNGV come from the germline V gene. V was pared by 5 bases and J by 7 bases, with 11 bases between.

This clone was seen only a few times. The V call is TRBV4-2, the J call TRBJ2-7; D is possibly TRBD2 (6 bases). Germline values: CDR1 LGHNA, CDR2 YNFKEQ. V was trimmed by 4 bases and J by 0 bases, leaving 16 bases between them. The CDR3 extends over 16 amino acids. The CDR3 reads CASSLVGGEPSYEQYF. The CDR3 bases are TGTGCCAGCAGCCTTGTGGGGGGTGAACCCTCCTACGAGCAGTACTTC.

The V gene is TRBV2, the J gene TRBJ1-1; TRBD1 might be the D (6 bases). The germline gives CDR1 SNHLY, CDR2 FYNNEI. Trimming pared 4 bases from V and 1 base from J, leaving 13 bases between. This CDR3 has 15 residues. The CDR3, as DNA: TGTGCCAGCAGTGCAACGGGACAAACGAACACTGAAGCTTTCTTT. Protein sequence: CASSATGQTNTEAFF.

The chain carries TRBV11-2 and TRBJ2-3; 14 bases are a match to TRBD2. This CDR3 spans 16 amino acids. Trimming cost V 5 bases and J 6 bases; bases outside gene matches: 7. Germline V gives CDR1 SGHAT, CDR2 FQNNGV. CDR3 sequence: CASSTGLAGEADTQYF. CDR3 nucleotide sequence: TGTGCCAGCAGCACGGGACTAGCGGGAGAGGCCGATACGCAGTATTTT.

The chain employs TRBV7-9 and TRBJ2-3, with 7 bases identical to TRBD2. The V segment lost 1 base and the J segment 1 base; nucleotides outside the gene matches: 14. CDR1 is SEHNR and CDR2 is FQNEAQ in the germline V gene (reference sequence). This CDR3 is built from 19 residues. The CDR3 nucleotides are TGTGCCAGCAGCTTAGGGAGACTAGCACAGACGACGGGCACAGATACGCAGTATTTT. Translating it yields CASSLGRLAQTTGTDTQYF.

Notes on this clone: A clone one base away is much larger, so this may be a read error. This chain connects TRBV6-5 to TRBJ2-7; D is ambiguous. CDR1 is MNHEY, CDR2 SVGAGI, per germline. This CDR3 is 11 amino acids long. V dropped 6 bases and J dropped 0 bases, with 3 bases sitting between them. This CDR3 reads CASRSSYEQYF. The CDR3, as DNA: TGTGCCAGCAGATCCTCCTACGAGCAGTACTTC.

The chain uses TRBV2 and TRBJ2-7; 9 bases match TRBD2. CDR1 is SNHLY, CDR2 FYNNEI, per germline. CDR3 length: 15 amino acids. With V trimmed by 6 bases and J by 1 base, 7 bases remained unmatched. The CDR3 spells CASRQRLAVSYEQYF. In DNA, the CDR3 is TGTGCCAGCAGGCAGCGACTAGCGGTTTCCTACGAGCAGTACTTC. The complete variable domain, with remaining parts taken from reference TRBV2 and TRBJ2-7, reads EPEVTQTPSHQVTQMGQEVILRCVPISNHLYFYWYRQILGQKVEFLVSFYNNEISEKSEIFDDQFSVERPDGSNFTLKIRSTKLEDSAMYFCASRQRLAVSYEQYFGPGTRLTVT.

The chain has TRBV5-1 and TRBJ2-1; 8 bases are shared with TRBD1. The CDR3 is 13 amino acids. J lost 7 bases, V lost 2 bases, and 2 bases had no gene match. Germline CDR1 and CDR2: SGHRS and YFSETQ. The CDR3 DNA is TGCGCCAGCAGCTTAGGACAGGGAAATGAGCAGTTCTTC. As protein: CASSLGQGNEQFF.